This T cell receptor beta chain appears in the sequencing data of a study of blood T cell repertoires in COVID-19. About the research overall: Italy, Spain and the United States were the sources of the convalescent and acute COVID-19 samples. PBMCs, B-cell-depleted T cells, or T cells provided the cDNA or gDNA that made up the material.

Germline CDR1 reads MDHEN; CDR2 reads SYDVKM. The CDR3 totals 14 residues. Unmatched junction bases numbered 8, after V lost 6 bases and J lost 4 bases. Libraries were prepared by immunoSEQ multiplex PCR; TCRdb keeps only in-frame clonotypes and omits some of them. Here the sample spans hundreds of thousands of clones, roughly 83% being singletons. The receptor was derived from a woman of 80 years or more with acute or convalescent COVID-19. What was sequenced was peripheral blood. This chain joins TRBV28 and TRBJ1-1, with 7 bases matching TRBD1. CDR3 in DNA: TGTGCCAGCAGCCGAGGGGGCGCGGTCACTGAAGCTTTCTTT. Translated: CASSRGGAVTEAFF. The full variable domain, rest sourced from reference TRBV28 and TRBJ1-1, is DVKVTQSSRYLVKRTGEKVFLECVQDMDHENMFWYRQDPGLGLRLIYFSYDVKMKEKGDIPEGYSVSREKKERFSLILESASTNQTSMYLCASSRGGAVTEAFFGQGTRLTVV.